The rows below give T cell receptor beta chains drawn from one sample of a study of blood T cell repertoires in COVID-19. TCRdb keeps only in-frame clones here, not all; method: immunoSEQ multiplex PCR. The table includes under 150,000 clones, around 81% detected once. The sample comprised peripheral blood. The receptors stem from a middle-aged woman with active or convalescent COVID-19. The CDR3 runs from the conserved cysteine through the conserved F or W. The D gene is left open where the match is weak. The size entry is marked missing in some rows and otherwise reads once, few, many or a size class.

d_call	clone_size	v_call	j_call	cdr3_aa	cdr3_nt
.	.	TRBV28	TRBJ2-3	CASSLVYRDLTDTQYF	TGTGCCAGCAGCCTAGTATACAGGGACCTCACAGATACGCAGTATTTT
TRBD2	.	TRBV5-6	TRBJ2-5	CASSLGSSGGLWAQYF	TGTGCCAGCAGCTTGGGGTCCAGCGGGGGCCTTTGGGCCCAGTACTTC
.	.	TRBV6-5	TRBJ1-1	CASILTMAEAFF	TGTGCCAGCATTTTGACAATGGCTGAAGCTTTCTTT
TRBD1	.	TRBV19	TRBJ1-6	CASSTPGQVGSPLHF	TGTGCCAGTAGTACCCCCGGACAGGTCGGCTCACCCCTCCACTTT
.	.	TRBV14	TRBJ2-3	CASSQGYKSTDTQYF	TGTGCCAGCAGCCAAGGGTACAAGAGCACAGATACGCAGTATTTT
.	.	TRBV28	TRBJ1-4	CASSLSGRGTNEKLFF	TGTGCCAGCAGTTTATCAGGACGAGGGACTAATGAAAAACTGTTTTTT
TRBD1	.	TRBV19	TRBJ1-5	CASSRTGFGRPQHF	TGTGCCAGTAGTAGGACAGGGTTTGGGAGGCCCCAGCATTTT
.	.	TRBV9	TRBJ1-6	CASSVGGPNNSPLHF	TGTGCCAGCAGCGTAGGAGGGCCGAATAATTCACCCCTCCACTTT
.	.	TRBV28	TRBJ2-6	CASSFPRVAGLMDVLTF	TGTGCCAGCAGTTTTCCCCGGGTGGCGGGACTCATGGACGTCCTGACTTTC
.	.	TRBV30	TRBJ1-2	CAWWDFKEDGYTF	TGTGCCTGGTGGGACTTTAAAGAGGATGGCTACACCTTC
TRBD2	.	TRBV7-9	TRBJ2-5	CASSLVGHRGGQETQYF	TGTGCCAGCAGCTTAGTAGGTCATCGCGGGGGGCAAGAGACCCAGTACTTC
.	.	TRBV10-2	TRBJ2-6	CASTEVEDTSGANVLTF	TGCGCCAGCACCGAGGTTGAGGATACCTCTGGGGCCAACGTCCTGACTTTC
TRBD1	few	TRBV7-2	TRBJ1-1	CASSLRIGQGGNTEAFF	TGTGCCAGCAGCTTACGAATCGGACAGGGAGGAAACACTGAAGCTTTCTTT
TRBD1	.	TRBV7-7	TRBJ2-7	CASSSGTGSSYEQYF	TGTGCTAGCAGCAGCGGGACAGGGAGCTCCTACGAGCAGTACTTC
.	.	TRBV9	TRBJ2-1	CASSRAGASYNEQFF	TGTGCCAGCTCCCGCGCGGGGGCGTCCTACAATGAGCAGTTCTTC
.	.	TRBV7-8	TRBJ1-5	CASSLSGGVGNQPQHF	TGTGCCAGCAGCTTATCCGGGGGAGTTGGCAATCAGCCCCAGCATTTT
TRBD1	.	TRBV3-1/TRBV3-2	TRBJ1-2	CASSQGSQGSGYTF	TGTGCCAGCAGCCAAGGTTCACAGGGGAGCGGCTACACCTTC
.	.	TRBV27	TRBJ1-4	CASRGTADREKLFF	TGTGCCAGCAGGGGGACTGCCGACCGTGAAAAACTGTTTTTT
.	few	TRBV19	TRBJ1-5	CASSAQGRGSNQPQHF	TGTGCCAGTAGTGCACAGGGCCGAGGAAGCAATCAGCCCCAGCATTTT
.	.	TRBV7-6	TRBJ2-1	CASSLDVSSYNEQFF	TGTGCCAGCAGCTTAGACGTTAGCTCCTACAATGAGCAGTTCTTC
.	.	TRBV3-1/TRBV3-2	TRBJ1-2	CASSRGEYGYTF	TGTGCCAGCAGCCGTGGGGAGTATGGCTACACCTTC
TRBD2	.	TRBV27	TRBJ2-3	CASSLTPPLRLAGSGDTQYF	TGTGCCAGCAGTCTTACACCCCCATTGAGACTAGCGGGCTCGGGGGATACGCAGTATTTT
TRBD1	.	TRBV27	TRBJ2-7	CASSLAGTGGYEQYF	TGTGCCAGCAGTTTAGCCGGGACAGGGGGATACGAGCAGTACTTC
TRBD1	.	TRBV5-5	TRBJ1-1	CASSWGQGNTEAFF	TGTGCCAGCAGCTGGGGACAGGGGAACACTGAAGCTTTCTTT
.	once	TRBV28	TRBJ2-5	CASLGRASETQYF	TGTGCCAGCCTCGGGCGGGCTTCAGAGACCCAGTACTTC
TRBD1	.	TRBV7-9	TRBJ2-7	CASSSRGQSYEQYF	TGTGCCAGCAGCTCAAGGGGACAGTCCTACGAGCAGTACTTC
.	.	TRBV30	TRBJ1-5	CAWSSTSGVDSNQPQHF	TGTGCCTGGAGTTCCACCTCGGGGGTCGATAGCAATCAGCCCCAGCATTTT
TRBD2	.	TRBV28	TRBJ2-7	CASSLRRGYYEQYF	TGTGCCAGCAGTTTAAGGCGGGGGTACTACGAGCAGTACTTC
.	.	TRBV27	TRBJ1-2	CASSLFPGAGVYGYTF	TGTGCCAGCAGTTTATTTCCCGGAGCGGGAGTCTATGGCTACACCTTC
TRBD1	.	TRBV6-1	TRBJ2-1	CASRSPGQSNEQFF	TGTGCCAGCAGGTCCCCGGGACAGTCCAATGAGCAGTTCTTC
.	.	TRBV11-2	TRBJ1-4	CASSFGRGLNVGKLFF	TGTGCCAGCAGCTTTGGGAGGGGGTTAAATGTCGGAAAACTGTTTTTT
.	.	TRBV6-2/TRBV6-3	TRBJ2-7	CASSPGVEQYF	TGTGCCAGCAGTCCAGGGGTCGAGCAGTACTTC
TRBD2	once	TRBV29-1	TRBJ2-4	CSVETSGKNIQYF	TGCAGCGTTGAGACTAGCGGCAAAAACATTCAGTACTTC
TRBD2	once	TRBV9	TRBJ2-7	CASSVGLGGVGGISYEQYF	TGTGCCAGCAGCGTAGGACTCGGGGGGGTCGGAGGGATATCCTACGAGCAGTACTTC
.	.	TRBV30	TRBJ1-1	CAWSVRGGPIPREAFF	TGTGCCTGGAGTGTAAGGGGGGGCCCCATCCCCCGAGAAGCTTTCTTT
TRBD2	.	TRBV19	TRBJ2-5	CASTSAGGGRTQYF	TGTGCCAGTACCTCAGCGGGAGGAGGACGGACCCAGTACTTC
.	once	TRBV10-2	TRBJ1-1	CASSESAPGEAFF	TGCGCCAGCAGTGAGTCGGCCCCAGGGGAAGCTTTCTTT
.	.	TRBV2	TRBJ1-1	CASNPGPAEAFF	TGTGCCAGCAATCCAGGGCCCGCTGAAGCTTTCTTT
TRBD2	.	TRBV10-3	TRBJ2-7	CAITKGGLAGGDEQYF	TGTGCCATCACCAAAGGGGGACTAGCGGGAGGTGACGAGCAGTACTTC
TRBD1	.	TRBV5-4	TRBJ1-2	CASSLGGTGPYGYTF	TGTGCCAGCAGCTTGGGCGGGACAGGGCCCTATGGCTACACCTTC
TRBD2	.	TRBV28	TRBJ2-7	CASSSPGGRPYEQYF	TGTGCCAGCAGTTCCCCCGGCGGGAGGCCCTACGAGCAGTACTTC
.	.	TRBV10-3	TRBJ1-1	CAISGSDGSTEAFF	TGTGCCATCAGTGGTAGCGATGGGAGCACTGAAGCTTTCTTT
.	.	TRBV27	TRBJ1-5	CASSLTRGANQPQHF	TGTGCCAGCAGTTTAACGCGGGGAGCCAACCAGCCCCAGCATTTT
.	.	TRBV5-1	TRBJ2-2	CASRKVSGGGGTGELFF	TGCGCCAGCAGAAAGGTTTCCGGGGGAGGAGGAACCGGGGAGCTGTTTTTT
TRBD1	once	TRBV18	TRBJ1-5	CASSPDRSNQPQHF	TGTGCCAGCTCACCGGACAGGAGCAATCAGCCCCAGCATTTT
.	.	TRBV28	TRBJ1-5	CASSFGQPQHF	TGTGCCAGCAGTTTCGGGCAGCCCCAGCATTTT
.	.	TRBV7-2	TRBJ2-7	CASSPAPGESYEQYF	TGTGCCAGCAGCCCAGCCCCGGGAGAATCCTACGAGCAGTACTTC
.	.	TRBV4-1	TRBJ2-1	CASSQASGPHNEQFF	TGCGCCAGCAGCCAAGCCAGCGGGCCCCACAATGAGCAGTTCTTC
.	few	TRBV2	TRBJ1-5	CASSGDRRSNQPQHF	TGTGCCAGCAGTGGCGACAGGCGTAGCAATCAGCCCCAGCATTTT
.	.	TRBV7-9	TRBJ2-2	CASYTEGALISTGELFF	TGTGCCAGCTATACGGAGGGGGCGCTTATTAGCACCGGGGAGCTGTTTTTT
.	.	TRBV11-2	TRBJ2-7	CASSHRPPGLYEQYF	TGTGCCAGCAGCCACAGGCCCCCAGGGCTCTACGAGCAGTACTTC
.	.	TRBV19	TRBJ1-6	CASSILNSPLHF	TGTGCCAGTAGTATATTAAATTCACCCCTCCACTTT
.	.	TRBV5-1	TRBJ2-1	CASSLGQKSSYNEQFF	TGCGCCAGCAGCTTGGGACAGAAGAGCTCCTACAATGAGCAGTTCTTC
TRBD1	.	TRBV28	TRBJ1-2	CASRTGTGLTNYGYTF	TGTGCCAGCAGGACCGGGACAGGACTGACTAACTATGGCTACACCTTC
.	.	TRBV15	TRBJ2-7	CATSTPNRVEEQYF	TGTGCCACCAGCACCCCGAACAGGGTGGAAGAGCAGTACTTC